The 20 T cell receptor beta chains given below trace back to one sample, sequenced in a study of T cells in Graves' hyperthyroidism and ophthalmopathy. From RNA transcripts, TCR beta CDR3 regions were amplified. Primed by the HTBI set, a first-round RT-PCR was run on the TCR CDR3. TCRdb redid the calling of the multiplex PCR reads with MiXCR, one entry per CDR3 protein. The data show under 800,000 distinct CDR3 sequences, 14% seen once. Sequenced input: blood. The source is a woman younger than 30 with Graves' hyperthyroidism.

In its sample, this clonotype was seen many times. The chain combines TRBV13 with TRBJ1-2; weak D call: TRBD1 (5 bases). Germline CDR1 PRHDT, CDR2 FYEKMQ (reference sequence). This CDR3 has 16 residues. V lost 7 bases, J lost 7 bases, and 25 bases lay in between. CDR3: CASTIDGTYLSGGYTF. DNA of the CDR3: TGTGCCAGCACAATAGACGGGACCTACCTATCTGGTGGCTACACCTTC. The full variable domain, with the rest looked up from reference TRBV13 and TRBJ1-2, is AAGVIQSPRHLIKEKRETATLKCYPIPRHDTVYWYQQGPGQDPQFLISFYEKMQSDKGSIPDRFSAQQFSDYHSELNMSSLELGDSALYFCASTIDGTYLSGGYTFGSGTRLTVV.

This clonotype was detected a few times. This rearrangement joins TRBV20-1 to TRBJ2-3, with D perhaps matching TRBD2 (6 bases). The V gene lost 4 bases and the J gene lost 1 base, with 18 bases spanning the gap. The germline V gene encodes CDR1 DFQATT and CDR2 SNEGSKA (reference sequence). CDR3 length: 16 amino acids. CDR3 DNA: TGCAGTGCTACCCAGGGACTTGGGGGACGCACAGATACGCAGTATTTT. Encoded protein: CSATQGLGGRTDTQYF.

The rearrangement joins TRBV7-8 to TRBJ1-2, with 8 positions matching TRBD1. Germline loops: CDR1 SGHVS, CDR2 FQNEAQ. The ends lost 1 base at V and 3 bases at J; junction bases unmatched: 10. The CDR3 totals 17 residues. The CDR3 protein is CASSLGAGGGKDYGYTF. CDR3 DNA sequence: TGTGCCAGCAGCTTAGGGGCAGGGGGCGGAAAGGACTATGGCTACACCTTC.

This clonotype was detected ten times or more. This chain uses TRBV11-2 with TRBJ2-7; D not resolved. Germline-derived CDR1 and CDR2 are SGHAT and FQNNGV. CDR3 size: 14 residues. V lost 8 bases to trimming and J lost 0 bases, with 14 bases between them. The CDR3 region is CASSSPLSSYEQYF. Written as DNA, the CDR3 is TGTGCCAGCTCCTCCCCTCTCTCCTCCTACGAGCAGTACTTC.

The CDR3 protein is CASSEGGSGRDEQYF. In DNA form, the CDR3 reads TGTGCCAGCAGTGAGGGCGGTAGCGGGAGGGACGAGCAGTACTTC. V is TRBV6-1 and J is TRBJ2-7; 11 bases map to TRBD2. Germline V gives CDR1 MNHNS, CDR2 SASEGT. V dropped 3 bases and J dropped 5; count of bases not matched to a gene: 6. The CDR3 contains 15 residues.

This clonotype has ten or more counts. This chain uses TRBV15 with TRBJ2-7; D gene uncertain. V was cut by 3 bases and J by 3 bases, with 9 bases left in between. Germline lookup yields CDR1 LNHNV and CDR2 YYDKDF (reference sequence). CDR3 size: 13 residues. The CDR3 coding sequence is TGTGCCACCAGCAGTAACGGAAACTACGAGCAGTACTTC. Protein product: CATSSNGNYEQYF.

This chain uses TRBV19 with TRBJ2-1, with TRBD1 matching over 7 bases. This CDR3 is built from 16 residues. V trimming: 3 bases; J trimming: 1 base; junction bases outside the gene matches: 6. The germline V gene has CDR1 LNHDA and CDR2 SQIVND (reference sequence). The CDR3 sequence is CASSIGQVPSYNEQFF. The CDR3 region has the DNA TGTGCCAGTAGTATTGGACAGGTCCCATCCTACAATGAGCAGTTCTTC. The entire variable domain, with the rest obtained from reference TRBV19 and TRBJ2-1, is as follows: DGGITQSPKYLFRKEGQNVTLSCEQNLNHDAMYWYRQDPGQGLRLIYYSQIVNDFQKGDIAEGYSVSREKKESFPLTVTSAQKNPTAFYLCASSIGQVPSYNEQFFGPGTRLTVL.

This clonotype was detected ten times or more. The V call is TRBV10-3, the J call TRBJ1-1; 10 bases match TRBD1. Germline-derived CDR1 and CDR2 are ENHRY and SYGVKD. The V and J ends lost 4 bases and 1 base, in that order; junction bases with no gene match: 0. This CDR3 has 14 amino acids. CDR3 DNA sequence: TGTGCCATCAGTGGGACAGGGGGGAACACTGAAGCTTTCTTT. It translates to CAISGTGGNTEAFF.

With respect to this clonotype: The missing conserved phenylalanine or tryptophan at the end of this CDR3 makes a read error likely. The chain employs TRBV18 and TRBJ1-5, with 7 positions matching TRBD1. Germline-derived CDR1 and CDR2 are KGHSH and LQKENI. The CDR3 has 14 amino acids. Trimming cost V 3 bases and J 2 bases; bases outside gene matches: 1. CDR3 sequence: CASSPGQGNQPQHL. Written as DNA, the CDR3 is TGTGCCAGCTCACCTGGACAGGGCAATCAGCCCCAGCATTTA.

This sequence joins TRBV6-5 and TRBJ2-7; D gene uncertain. The V end lost 2 bases, the J end lost 2 bases, and 13 bases lay between the germline ends. The length of the CDR3 is 15 residues. The germline V gene encodes CDR1 MNHEY and CDR2 SVGAGI. The CDR3 here is CASSYGHLRTYEQYF. CDR3 DNA: TGTGCCAGCAGTTACGGTCATTTAAGAACCTACGAGCAGTACTTC.

The table lists this clonotype with a few counts. The conserved closing phenylalanine or tryptophan is absent in this CDR3, likely reflecting a read error. The CDR3 region is CASSPGPSYEQYL. The DNA of the CDR3 is TGTGCCAGCAGTCCCGGCCCCTCCTACGAGCAGTACCTC. This sequence joins TRBV6-1 and TRBJ2-7; no reliable D call. V shed 5 bases and J shed 0 bases, with 8 bases lying between them. This CDR3 has 13 residues. Germline values: CDR1 MNHNS, CDR2 SASEGT.

There are many counts of this clonotype. The chain couples TRBV12-3 or TRBV12-4 to TRBJ2-3, with D tentatively TRBD1 (6 bases). V shed 2 bases and J shed 1 base, with 22 bases lying between them. This CDR3 has 19 residues. CDR3 residues: CASSLPDTGTCYGTDTQYF. Here the CDR3 DNA reads TGTGCCAGCAGTTTACCCGACACCGGGACATGTTATGGCACAGATACGCAGTATTTT.

This clonotype appeared many times. The rearrangement uses TRBV30 and TRBJ2-1; tentative D call: TRBD1 (6 bases). V was clipped by 1 base and J by 4 bases, with 11 bases between them. The CDR3 is made up of 14 amino acids. Germline CDR1 reads GTSNPN; CDR2 reads SVGIG (reference sequence). CDR3 loop: CAWSGTGPYNEQFF. CDR3 nucleotide sequence: TGTGCCTGGAGTGGTACAGGGCCTTACAATGAGCAGTTCTTC.

The chain uses TRBV14 and TRBJ2-7; no clear D gene. This CDR3 contains 14 residues. From germline, CDR1 is SGHDN and CDR2 FVKESK. Trimming took off 4 bases at V and 7 bases at J, with 17 bases between the two ends. CDR3: CASSPRLGFSEQYF. CDR3 coding DNA: TGTGCCAGCAGCCCAAGGCTTGGGTTTAGTGAGCAGTACTTC.

There are a few counts of this clonotype. This chain links TRBV20-1 with TRBJ2-7; D ambiguous. The ends were cut back, 1 base at V and 6 bases at J, with 16 bases in the middle. The V gene's germline CDR1 is DFQATT and CDR2 SNEGSKA (reference sequence). The CDR3 runs 14 residues. CDR3 sequence: CSARAPGPVGEQYF. CDR3 sequence (DNA): TGCAGTGCTAGAGCCCCTGGACCTGTAGGCGAGCAGTACTTC.

V gene TRBV6-5 combines with J gene TRBJ1-2; the match to TRBD1 covers 10 bases. V shed 2 bases, J shed 8 bases, and the junction held 8 bases outside the gene matches. CDR3 length: 15 residues. Germline CDR1 MNHEY, CDR2 SVGAGI. CDR3: CASSYSRDRGKGYTF. The CDR3 DNA sequence: TGTGCCAGCAGTTACAGCCGGGACAGGGGTAAAGGCTACACCTTC.

This clonotype turned up a few times. V and J are TRBV19 and TRBJ2-6; tentatively, D is TRBD2 (5 bases). The CDR3 runs 18 residues. V lost 2 bases to trimming and J lost 2 bases, with 16 bases between them. CDR1 LNHDA and CDR2 SQIVND come from the germline V gene (reference sequence). CDR3 sequence: CASSISPLRGTGANVLTF. Here the CDR3 DNA reads TGTGCCAGTAGTATAAGCCCTCTCCGAGGGACTGGGGCCAACGTCCTGACTTTC.

This clonotype was counted many times. The CDR3 is CASSPPTAGANVLTF. CDR3 sequence (DNA): TGTGCCAGCAGCCCACCGACTGCTGGGGCCAACGTCCTGACTTTC. The rearrangement links TRBV13 to TRBJ2-6; D not certain. Trimming removed 5 bases at V and 2 bases at J, with 10 bases between. This CDR3 is 15 amino acids long. Germline lookup yields CDR1 PRHDT and CDR2 FYEKMQ (reference sequence).

This clonotype has at least ten counts. The chain employs TRBV12-3 or TRBV12-4 and TRBJ2-5, with TRBD2 as a possible D gene (7 bases). Trimming removed 4 bases from V and 3 bases from J, with 18 bases in between. This CDR3 has 16 residues. The CDR3 sequence is CASSSLGGEMEETQYF. CDR3 DNA sequence: TGTGCCAGCAGTTCCCTAGGGGGGGAGATGGAAGAGACCCAGTACTTC.

This chain joins TRBV28 and TRBJ1-1; D uncertain. The ends were cut back, 6 bases at V and 1 base at J, with 9 bases in the middle. This CDR3 has 13 residues. Per germline, CDR1 MDHEN and CDR2 SYDVKM. As DNA, the CDR3 is TGTGCCAGCAGGCCCTACGAGAACACTGAAGCTTTCTTT. The encoded protein is CASRPYENTEAFF.